The present entry profiles one T cell receptor (beta chain) with its context. Its antigen is not identified. The sample is drawn from a study of identical twins. Findings of the study overall: The abundant beta clonotypes from cord blood had fewer insertions, and memory repertoires had none of this. Conclusions rested on cross-sectional statistics rather than following the same donors.

The CDR3 has 16 amino acids. Germline V CDR1 and CDR2: SGHRS, YFSETQ. The trim removed 6 bases at V and 7 bases at J, leaving 14 bases unmatched. Every one of the donors was a healthy Caucasian. MiXCR, applied by TCRdb to the 5' RACE reads, yields one record per CDR3 protein. This sample yields around 530,000 distinct CDR3 sequences, of which over 12% are seen a single time; roughly 0.44% belongs to the top ten. The same data also contributed to another study, on yellow fever vaccine responses in identical twins. From that report: Twin vaccine T cell responses reportedly seemed partly convergent, partly personalized.

The chain recombines TRBV5-1 with TRBJ2-1; 9 positions agree with TRBD1. The sequence was obtained from a woman between 18 and 30 years old in good health. Sequenced material: CD4+ T cells sorted from blood. The CDR3 DNA reads TGCGCCAGCACCAGCTCGGGGACAGGGAGATTAAATGAGCAGTTCTTC. Translating it yields CASTSSGTGRLNEQFF.